This T cell receptor (beta chain) emerged from a study of blood T cells in healthy people across ages (dated by TCRdb to 2014 to 2015). For the study in its entirety: In model experiments, template switching captured about one uniquely barcoded TCR beta cDNA molecule for every two T cells. To avoid experimental bias, donors of different ages were spread randomly across the sequencing lanes. The study measured age-related changes in TCR beta repertoire diversity using deep sequencing normalized with unique cDNA molecular identifiers. The donors were split into four age groups: young (average about 15 years), middle-aged (about 40), aged (more than 60) and long-lived (roughly 88). For two donors (one aged 18 to 29 and one aged 80 or older), the study analyzed two additional independent replicas of 1 million unique cDNA reads from the same blood draw.

The roughly 42 donors, aged roughly 6 to 95 years, were systemically healthy Caucasian individuals from Russia. Approximately 10 milliliters of peripheral blood were collected from each donor into EDTA-treated Vacutainer tubes. Ficoll-Paque density-gradient centrifugation was used to isolate PBMCs, with at least 7 million per sample. Total RNA, at least 6 micrograms per sample, was extracted from PBMCs with Trizol reagent. Naive CD45RAhigh/CD27high T cell percentages were measured by flow cytometry on a PBMC aliquot from every donor. Broad study findings and their caveats: Estimates of total diversity based on one million sequenced T cells were considered lower bounds and underestimates. Observed TCR beta diversity per million T cells fell roughly linearly with age, and a significant reduction was already apparent by age approximately 40. The CMV infection status of donors was not known, potentially confounding age-related changes in expanded clonotypes. Because profiling used bulk unsorted PBMCs, naive and antigen-experienced compartments could not be compared conclusively. A strong correlation was found between observed TCR beta diversity and the percentage of naive T cells measured by flow cytometry. Compared with the aged group, the long-lived group had more naive CD4+ T cells, fewer expanded clones and increased TCR diversity, a pattern suggesting age selection.

A note on this clonotype: Its antigen specificity is not known. Per-nucleotide qualities are absent, and no much larger clonotype sits a single base away.

Library construction relied on 5' RACE. This sample was sequenced with an Illumina HiSeq 2500. The second PCR ran for roughly 7 to 11 cycles and used a J-beta primer mix along with a sample-barcoded 5' primer. A template-switch 5' adaptor carrying 12 random nucleotides introduced a unique molecular identifier onto each TCR beta cDNA molecule. Each sample yielded at least 2.5 million CDR3-containing paired-end reads. First-strand cDNA was synthesized from all RNA with the Mint cDNA synthesis kit, primed by a TRBC-specific oligonucleotide. Following uracil-DNA glycosylase treatment, a first 18-cycle PCR with universal primers M1SS and BC2_uni_R was performed on all cDNA. The published analysis was carried out like this. Normalization of each sample was performed by random selection of 1 million high-quality reads, each carrying a distinct molecular identifier. Reads sharing molecular identifiers were discarded rather than binned into consensus sequences. CDR3 identification, clonotype clustering and error correction used MiTCR with a Q25 quality threshold and the strictest error-elimination algorithm. Lower-bound total TCR beta diversity was estimated with a nonparametric unseen species model using Euler transformation. TCRdb trimmed the raw reads at Q25, called clones with MiXCR and kept productive beta chains. When rows share a CDR3 protein, they turn into one entry using the most common DNA and genes. The V and J calls reflect TCRdb's pipeline rather than the authors' work. The sample table shows some 900,000 distinct CDR3 sequences, and 48% are seen once. 10% to 15% of the sample lies in the top ten.

Sequenced material: blood. The receptor comes from a man between 25 and 39 years old in good health.

The nucleotide sequence reads as follows: TGTGCCAGCAGTTTCCTAGCAGCCAAAGAGACCCAGTACTTC. Its product reads: CASSFLAAKETQYF. The chain is assembled from TRBV28 and TRBJ2-5; possibly the D gene is TRBD2, per 5 matching bases. V and J lose 3 bases and 3 bases, and a span of 11 bases separates them. Taken from the germline V gene, the CDR1 and CDR2 loops are MDHEN and SYDVKM. Counted from cysteine to phenylalanine, this CDR3 has 14 amino acids. Only the CDR3 DNA is retained, 42 bases long and in frame from the first base.